This T cell receptor (beta chain) was profiled in a study of control samples from healthy donors and cancer patients. The germline gives CDR1 SGHRS, CDR2 YFSETQ. V gave up 8 bases and J gave up 4 bases; unmatched junction bases: 11. CDR3 length: 14 amino acids. Only in-frame clones appear in the TCRdb table, and some are missing; sequencing was by immunoSEQ multiplex PCR. There are 150,000 to 170,000 clones in the sample; 85% to 95% occur only once, and around 6.2% lies in the top ten. The receptor comes from a man aged 40-49 years in good health. V and J are TRBV5-1 and TRBJ2-7; 8 nucleotides agree with TRBD1. The sequencing sample was made of blood. The CDR3 spells CASKRTGTSYEQYF. CDR3 sequence (DNA): TGCGCCAGTAAAAGGACAGGGACCTCTTACGAGCAGTACTTC.